Following are 31 T cell receptor beta chains from one sample sequenced in a study of human T cells and chemical hapten exposure. TCRdb used MiXCR to reprocess the RACE reads, holding one entry per CDR3 protein. The table shows approximately 350,000 distinct CDR3 sequences, with about 6% occurring only once. As to time point: patch test 2, 6 weeks after DPC sensitization. The treatment was: therapeutic diphenylcyclopropenone sensitization with weekly scalp DPC. Sequenced material: whole blood, taken in connection with sensitization to the hapten diphenylcyclopropenone (DPC). The source is a woman in her late teens or twenties with alopecia areata. Some clones in this sample may be carry-over from other donors' samples.

This clonotype has ten or more counts. V usage is TRBV15 and J usage is TRBJ1-4, with D unclear. CDR3 length equals 14 residues. The V and J ends lost 4 bases and 5 bases respectively, with 11 bases between them. CDR1 LNHNV and CDR2 YYDKDF come from the germline V gene (reference sequence). CDR3 coding DNA: TGTGCCACCAGCATGCCACAGTGGAATGAAAAACTGTTTTTT. It translates to CATSMPQWNEKLFF. The variable domain in full, with the rest retrieved from reference TRBV15 and TRBJ1-4, is DAMVIQNPRYQVTQFGKPVTLSCSQTLNHNVMYWYQQKSSQAPKLLFHYYDKDFNNEADTPDNFQSRRPNTSFCFLDIRSPGLGDTAMYLCATSMPQWNEKLFFGSGTQLSVL.

This clonotype was picked up many times. This sequence joins TRBV6-2 or TRBV6-3 and TRBJ1-2, with 7 bases that match TRBD1. The CDR3 is 17 amino acids. From germline, CDR1 is MNHEY and CDR2 SVGEGT. V shed 5 bases, J shed 3 bases, and the junction held 15 bases outside the gene matches. DNA of the CDR3: TGTGCCAGCAGTACTTACCCGGGACAGATCTTAGACTATGGCTACACCTTC. This gives the protein CASSTYPGQILDYGYTF.

The table lists this clonotype with a few counts. The V and J genes are TRBV5-1 and TRBJ2-5; no clear D. V lost 0 bases to trimming and J lost 3 bases, with 12 bases between them. Germline CDR1 and CDR2: SGHRS and YFSETQ. The CDR3 sequence is 15 residues long. CDR3 nucleotide sequence: TGCGCCAGCAGCTTGGGGGGAAGCTCCGAAGAGACCCAGTACTTC. Translated, it gives CASSLGGSSEETQYF.

This rearrangement joins TRBV29-1 to TRBJ1-2, with TRBD1 matching over 7 bases. The trim removed 4 bases at V and 4 bases at J, leaving 6 bases unmatched. This CDR3 is 13 amino acids long. The germline V gene encodes CDR1 SQVTM and CDR2 ANQGSEA. CDR3 DNA: TGCAGCGTTGGGATGGGACAGAGCTATGGCTACACCTTC. Amino acids: CSVGMGQSYGYTF.

This clonotype was seen ten or more times. The chain has TRBV20-1 and TRBJ2-5; D unclear. This CDR3 spans 14 amino acids. Germline V CDR1 and CDR2: DFQATT, SNEGSKA (reference sequence). The ends were cut back, 0 bases at V and 4 bases at J, with 12 bases in the middle. CDR3 nucleotide sequence: TGCAGTGCTAGAGATTGGGCCGATGGAGAGACCCAGTACTTC. Protein: CSARDWADGETQYF.

This clonotype was observed a few times. The chain combines TRBV10-3 with TRBJ2-2; D tentatively fits TRBD1 or TRBD2 (5 bases each). The germline V and J ends were trimmed by 10 bases and 7 bases, with 16 bases remaining between them. The germline V gene has CDR1 ENHRY and CDR2 SYGVKD. The CDR3 spans 13 residues. The chain's CDR3 is CATSGTNRGELFF. In DNA, the CDR3 is TGTGCCACCTCCGGGACCAATCGCGGGGAGCTGTTTTTT.

This chain connects TRBV6-1 to TRBJ2-3; TRBD1 or TRBD2 may be the D gene (5 bases each). The V end was cut by 3 bases, the J end by 6 bases, with 13 bases between. The CDR3 is made up of 14 amino acids. Germline V lookup: CDR1 MNHNS, CDR2 SASEGT. The CDR3 nucleotides read TGTGCCAGCAGTGAGGGACCGGCAGCGGATACGCAGTATTTT. It codes for CASSEGPAADTQYF.

V gene TRBV6-2 or TRBV6-3 combines with J gene TRBJ1-1; D call uncertain. The CDR3 loop spans 14 amino acids. V was pared by 1 base and J by 3 bases, with 9 bases between. Germline CDR1 reads MNHEY; CDR2 reads SVGEGT. CDR3 in amino acids: CASSYLADDTEAFF. DNA for the CDR3: TGTGCCAGCAGTTACTTGGCGGATGACACTGAAGCTTTCTTT.

This clonotype was observed a few times. The chain joins TRBV3-1 to TRBJ1-1; no definite D call. CDR1 and CDR2 (germline): LGHDT, YNNKEL (reference sequence). V was clipped by 1 base and J by 2 bases, with 11 bases between them. The CDR3 loop spans 15 amino acids. Here the CDR3 reads CASSQGWQVNTEAFF. Written as DNA, the CDR3 is TGTGCCAGCAGCCAAGGGTGGCAGGTTAACACTGAAGCTTTCTTT.

About this clonotype: At one end the junction does not follow the germline gene, possibly because of a read error. The chain uses TRBV28 and TRBJ2-7; 11 nucleotides align to TRBD2. Germline CDR1 reads MDHEN; CDR2 reads SYDVKM. This CDR3 is 14 amino acids long. The CDR3 region has the DNA TGTGCCAGCAGTGCTAGCGGGGGGTACTACCAGCAGTACTTC. It yields the protein CASSASGGYYQQYF.

This sequence joins TRBV20-1 and TRBJ1-6; the D is unclear. V lost 3 bases, J lost 8 bases, and 11 bases lay in between. Germline lookup yields CDR1 DFQATT and CDR2 SNEGSKA (reference sequence). CDR3 size: 13 residues. This CDR3 is CSARVGDDSPLHF. Here the CDR3 DNA reads TGCAGTGCTAGGGTCGGGGATGATTCACCCCTCCACTTT.

The rearrangement uses TRBV20-1 and TRBJ1-1; no firm D call. From germline, CDR1 is DFQATT and CDR2 SNEGSKA (reference sequence). V gave up 1 base and J gave up 0 bases, with 12 bases separating them. There are 15 residues in the CDR3. CDR3 sequence: CSARVSGRMNTEAFF. In nucleotides, the CDR3 is TGCAGTGCTAGAGTCTCTGGGCGGATGAACACTGAAGCTTTCTTT.

The chain carries TRBV10-3 and TRBJ2-7; 9 bases line up with TRBD2. The CDR3 extends over 15 amino acids. CDR1 is ENHRY and CDR2 is SYGVKD in the germline V gene. The ends lost 4 bases at V and 4 bases at J; junction bases unmatched: 8. CDR3 in amino acids: CAISVGLAGPYEQYF. CDR3 bases: TGTGCCATCAGTGTGGGACTAGCCGGTCCGTACGAGCAGTACTTC.

This sequence joins TRBV28 and TRBJ1-2; D ambiguous. V was trimmed by 3 bases and J by 6 bases, leaving 11 bases between them. Germline CDR1 and CDR2: MDHEN and SYDVKM. The CDR3 runs 13 residues. CDR3 residues: CASSFGSKNGYTF. DNA of the CDR3: TGTGCCAGCAGTTTTGGCAGTAAAAATGGCTACACCTTC.

This clonotype was picked up many times. The genes are TRBV3-1 and TRBJ1-2; TRBD1 matches 7 bases. Germline CDR1 is LGHDT and CDR2 is YNNKEL (reference sequence). The ends lost 4 bases at V and 7 bases at J; junction bases unmatched: 12. The CDR3 runs to 15 residues. CDR3 coding DNA: TGTGCCAGCAGCCCCTACCTGGGGGCAGGGGGTGGCTACACCTTC. Translated, it gives CASSPYLGAGGGYTF.

This chain links TRBV6-6 with TRBJ1-5; D may be TRBD1 (5 bases). Trimming took 7 bases from V and 3 from J, leaving 13 bases between them. Germline loops: CDR1 MNHNY, CDR2 SVGAGI (reference sequence). The CDR3 runs to 14 residues. CDR3: CASIQGLNNQPQHF. CDR3 DNA: TGTGCCAGCATCCAGGGACTCAACAATCAGCCCCAGCATTTT.

As DNA, the CDR3 is TGTGCCAGCAGCTTAGCTGATTTTGCGGGGATCGGGACCCAGTACTTC. Translating gives CASSLADFAGIGTQYF. The chain has TRBV11-1 and TRBJ2-5, with D tentatively TRBD2 (6 bases). Germline V gene data show CDR1 as SGHAT and CDR2 as FQDESV (reference sequence). V gave up 0 bases and J gave up 7 bases, with 18 bases separating them. The CDR3 totals 16 residues.

The table lists this clonotype with many counts. This rearrangement joins TRBV20-1 to TRBJ2-3; TRBD2 matches 15 bases. Germline CDR1 is DFQATT and CDR2 is SNEGSKA (reference sequence). The CDR3 contains 17 residues. V was pared by 3 bases and J by 1 base, with 5 bases of the junction left unmatched. The CDR3 protein is CSASFGLAGGGTDTQYF. CDR3 nucleotides: TGCAGTGCTAGCTTTGGACTAGCGGGGGGGGGCACAGATACGCAGTATTTT.

This clonotype was seen a handful of times. This chain uses TRBV3-1 with TRBJ1-1; D is uncertain. CDR1 LGHDT and CDR2 YNNKEL come from the germline V gene (reference sequence). The CDR3 extends over 17 amino acids. V was shortened by 0 bases and J by 4 bases, with 18 bases between the two germline ends. CDR3 nucleotide sequence: TGTGCCAGCAGCCAAGATAGCGAGTGGGGAGTGGGCACTGAAGCTTTCTTT. It is translated as CASSQDSEWGVGTEAFF.

For this clonotype: Likely a read error: the CDR3 ends without its conserved phenylalanine or tryptophan. The chain combines TRBV10-3 with TRBJ2-7; D unclear. The CDR3 length is 13 residues. Germline loops: CDR1 ENHRY, CDR2 SYGVKD. V lost 4 bases and J 2 bases, leaving 9 bases between the germline ends. CDR3 region: CAISGGWTYEQYY. CDR3 coding DNA: TGTGCCATCAGTGGTGGGTGGACCTACGAGCAGTACTAC.

Many counts were recorded for this clonotype. The chain carries TRBV12-3 or TRBV12-4 and TRBJ1-2; 9 positions match TRBD1. The CDR3 length is 13 residues. V trimming: 4 bases; J trimming: 4 bases; junction bases outside the gene matches: 1. The DNA for the CDR3 is TGTGCCAGCAGTTGGGACAGGGTCTATGGCTACACCTTC. As protein: CASSWDRVYGYTF.

This clonotype was found many times. This chain connects TRBV10-3 to TRBJ1-5; D not certain. This CDR3 is built from 16 residues. V dropped 0 bases and J dropped 9 bases, with 18 bases sitting between them. Germline V CDR1 and CDR2: ENHRY, SYGVKD. CDR3 in amino acids: CAISESSPPSWGPQHF. The CDR3 nucleotides read TGTGCCATCAGTGAGTCGAGTCCCCCGTCTTGGGGGCCCCAGCATTTT.

Many counts were recorded for this clonotype. The chain is built from TRBV7-2 and TRBJ1-1; no reliable D call. Trimming shortened V by 1 base and J by 8 bases, and 14 bases separated the two germline ends. Germline CDR1 and CDR2: SGHTA and FQGNSA. The CDR3 runs 14 residues. CDR3 loop: CASSLVGYVREAFF. CDR3 nucleotides: TGTGCCAGCAGCTTAGTGGGATACGTCAGGGAAGCTTTCTTT.

In its sample, this clonotype was seen many times. The chain recombines TRBV6-2 or TRBV6-3 with TRBJ1-5; 7 nucleotides match TRBD1. The junction had 13 bases not matched to a gene; V was cut back by 6 bases and J by 2 bases. The CDR3 extends over 17 amino acids. The V gene's germline CDR1 is MNHEY and CDR2 SVGEGT. The CDR3 reads CASSPDRARGGNQPQHF. The CDR3 DNA sequence: TGTGCCAGCAGCCCAGACAGGGCCCGGGGTGGCAATCAGCCCCAGCATTTT.

This clonotype was counted between two and nine times. This chain joins TRBV29-1 and TRBJ2-2; 9 nucleotides agree with TRBD2. V shed 1 base and J 5 bases; nucleotides not matched to a gene: 5. In germline, CDR1 is SQVTM, CDR2 ANQGSEA. This CDR3 has 15 residues. Here the CDR3 reads CSVEVTSGGTGELFF. The DNA of the CDR3 is TGCAGCGTTGAAGTGACCAGCGGGGGGACCGGGGAGCTGTTTTTT.

There are a few counts of this clonotype. This rearrangement joins TRBV7-4 to TRBJ2-3, with 7 positions matching TRBD2. There are 15 residues in the CDR3. Trimming took 4 bases from V and 6 from J; bases not matched to a gene: 10. CDR1 and CDR2 from the germline V gene are SGHVT and SQSDAQ. The CDR3 DNA is TGTGCCAGCAGCTCGAGAAGCGGGGAGGGGGATACGCAGTATTTT. It is translated as CASSSRSGEGDTQYF.

This clonotype was detected many times. This chain joins TRBV6-5 and TRBJ2-3, with TRBD1 identical over 7 bases. The CDR3 totals 15 residues. Germline trimming cut 0 bases from V and 5 bases from J; bases unmatched to any gene: 5. CDR1 MNHEY and CDR2 SVGAGI come from the germline V gene. As DNA, the CDR3 is TGTGCCAGCAGTTACTCGGGGGCAGGGGGAGATACGCAGTATTTT. It specifies CASSYSGAGGDTQYF.

Ten or more counts support this clonotype. The gene calls are TRBV5-6 and TRBJ2-1, with a tentative D call TRBD1 (6 bases). The length of the CDR3 is 16 residues. Trimming cost V 3 bases and J 5 bases, with 18 bases left between them. Germline CDR1 SGHDT, CDR2 YYEEEE. The CDR3 is CASSWGTGLGNNEQFF. DNA for the CDR3: TGTGCCAGCAGCTGGGGAACAGGGTTGGGGAACAATGAGCAGTTCTTC.

This chain joins TRBV5-1 and TRBJ2-7; no clear D gene. CDR3 length equals 13 residues. Trimming removed 7 bases at V and 1 base at J, with 12 bases between. Germline CDR1 reads SGHRS; CDR2 reads YFSETQ. For the CDR3, the DNA is TGCGCCAGCGCAGGTATCCCGTCCTACGAGCAGTACTTC. Residues: CASAGIPSYEQYF.

V gene TRBV5-1 combines with J gene TRBJ2-1, with 9 nucleotides matching TRBD1. With 3 bases clipped from V and 1 base from J, the junction kept 2 bases outside the gene matches. Germline V lookup: CDR1 SGHRS, CDR2 YFSETQ. There are 15 residues in the CDR3. The CDR3 region is CASSSGTGSYNEQFF. The CDR3 bases are TGCGCCAGCAGCTCCGGGACAGGGTCCTACAATGAGCAGTTCTTC.

This clonotype was detected only a few times. Written as DNA, the CDR3 is TGTGCCAGCTCCCCGCGTGTAGCGGGGGGGCAGGATACGCAGTATTTT. Translation: CASSPRVAGGQDTQYF. V and J are TRBV18 and TRBJ2-3; 11 nucleotides line up with TRBD2. The CDR3 spans 16 residues. The germline gives CDR1 KGHSH, CDR2 LQKENI. J lost 6 bases, V lost 6 bases, and 11 bases had no gene match.